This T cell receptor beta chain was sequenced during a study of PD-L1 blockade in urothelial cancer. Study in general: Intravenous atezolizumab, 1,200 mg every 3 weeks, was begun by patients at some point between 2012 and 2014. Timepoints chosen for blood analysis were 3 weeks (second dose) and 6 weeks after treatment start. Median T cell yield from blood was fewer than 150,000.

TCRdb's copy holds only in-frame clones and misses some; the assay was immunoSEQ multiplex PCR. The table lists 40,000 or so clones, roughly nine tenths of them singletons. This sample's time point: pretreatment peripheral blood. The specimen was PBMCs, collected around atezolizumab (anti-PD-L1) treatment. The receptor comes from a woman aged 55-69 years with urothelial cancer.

The CDR3 protein is CASIPKAKVQTVINGYTF. CDR3 in DNA: TGCGCCAGCATCCCGAAAGCTAAGGTACAGACGGTAATCAATGGCTACACCTTC. The chain carries TRBV10-1 and TRBJ1-2; D not resolved. The length of the CDR3 is 18 residues. Between the trimmed V and J ends, which lost 7 bases and 6 bases, there was a span of 30 bases. Germline V gene sequence: CDR1 WNHNN, CDR2 SYGVQD (reference sequence).